This T cell receptor beta chain was recovered during a study of T cells in localized non-small cell lung cancer. The assay was immunoSEQ multiplex PCR, and TCRdb's table has in-frame clones only and misses some. The sample includes about 41,000 clones, roughly four fifths of them seen just once. The source of this sequence is a man aged 35-75 years with stage II lung adenocarcinoma. The input for sequencing was PBMCs, taken before any cancer treatment.

CDR3 region: CASDAGQETQYF. The CDR3 DNA sequence: TGTGCCAGTGACGCAGGCCAAGAGACCCAGTACTTC. This chain connects TRBV25-1 to TRBJ2-5; unclear D gene. The V end was cut by 9 bases, the J end by 1 base, with 9 bases between. Germline V gives CDR1 MGHDK, CDR2 SYGVNS. CDR3 size: 12 residues.